These 16 T cell receptor beta chains were sequenced from one sample in a study of blood T cell repertoires in COVID-19. Assay: immunoSEQ multiplex PCR; the TCRdb copy retains only in-frame clones and omits some. The data contain about 180,000 clones, roughly nine tenths of them singletons. Material: peripheral blood. The source of these receptors is a woman aged 25 to 45 with active or convalescent COVID-19.

This rearrangement joins TRBV13 to TRBJ2-1; 8 positions agree with TRBD1. The CDR3 is 16 residues long. V shed 4 bases, J shed 6 bases, and the junction held 11 bases outside the gene matches. The germline CDR1 and CDR2 sequences are PRHDT and FYEKMQ (reference sequence). The DNA of the CDR3 is TGTGCCAGCAGCTATACTACAGGGGGTGATGGCAATGAGCAGTTCTTC. Its translation is CASSYTTGGDGNEQFF.

The J gene is TRBJ1-1, the V gene TRBV2, with 9 bases that match TRBD1. V was pared by 9 bases and J by 4 bases, with 6 bases of the junction left unmatched. CDR3 length equals 13 residues. Germline CDR1 reads SNHLY; CDR2 reads FYNNEI. CDR3 sequence reads: CARGQGLRTEAFF. CDR3 bases: TGTGCCAGGGGACAGGGATTGCGCACTGAAGCTTTCTTT.

This clone appeared a few times. The chain links TRBV14 to TRBJ1-5, with D perhaps matching TRBD1 (6 bases). Trimming removed 1 base from V and 2 bases from J, with 15 bases in between. Germline CDR1 reads SGHDN; CDR2 reads FVKESK. The CDR3 loop spans 17 amino acids. Here the CDR3 reads CASSQGYAGVRNQPQHF. The CDR3 DNA sequence: TGTGCCAGCAGCCAAGGATATGCAGGGGTTCGCAATCAGCCCCAGCATTTT.

The genes are TRBV5-1 and TRBJ1-1; the D gene is possibly TRBD1 (5 bases). V was shortened by 5 bases and J by 0 bases, with 14 bases between the two germline ends. The CDR3 is made up of 15 amino acids. The germline CDR1 and CDR2 sequences are SGHRS and YFSETQ. The CDR3 loop is CASRELDIMNTEAFF. CDR3 bases: TGCGCCAGCAGGGAACTGGACATAATGAACACTGAAGCTTTCTTT. Full variable domain (outside the CDR3, taken from reference TRBV5-1 and TRBJ1-1): KAGVTQTPRYLIKTRGQQVTLSCSPISGHRSVSWYQQTPGQGLQFLFEYFSETQRNKGNFPGRFSGRQFSNSRSEMNVSTLELGDSALYLCASRELDIMNTEAFFGQGTRLTVV.

This clone showed up just once. This sequence joins TRBV7-8 and TRBJ1-5; no clear D gene. This CDR3 spans 13 amino acids. V lost 1 base and J 5 bases, leaving 6 bases between the germline ends. Germline loops: CDR1 SGHVS, CDR2 FQNEAQ. CDR3: CASSLGVDQPQHF. DNA of the CDR3: TGTGCCAGCAGCTTAGGCGTGGATCAGCCCCAGCATTTT.

The chain links TRBV27 to TRBJ2-1, with D tentatively TRBD2 (7 bases). Trimming removed 2 bases from V and 4 bases from J, with 15 bases in between. The CDR3 runs to 16 residues. CDR1 MNHEY and CDR2 SMNVEV come from the germline V gene (reference sequence). CDR3 residues: CASSLVGGGAYNEQFF. The CDR3 region has the DNA TGTGCCAGCAGTTTAGTTGGTGGGGGGGCTTACAATGAGCAGTTCTTC.

This chain joins TRBV3-1 (or the pseudogene TRBV3-2) and TRBJ1-1, with D unresolved. Per germline, CDR1 LGHDT and CDR2 YNNKEL (reference sequence). This CDR3 has 15 residues. V lost 1 base, J lost 4 bases, and 13 bases lay in between. The DNA for the CDR3 is TGTGCCAGCAGCCAAGTTTCGGGAGGTATCACTGAAGCTTTCTTT. Residues: CASSQVSGGITEAFF.

V is TRBV11-1 and J is TRBJ2-3; no definite D call. This CDR3 region has 14 residues. CDR1 is SGHAT and CDR2 is FQDESV in the germline V gene (reference sequence). Trimming took off 4 bases at V and 2 bases at J, with 10 bases between the two ends. CDR3 loop: CASSSRGFTDTQYF. The CDR3 coding sequence is TGTGCCAGCAGCTCGAGAGGATTCACAGATACGCAGTATTTT. The whole variable domain, filled in from reference TRBV11-1 and TRBJ2-3, reads EAEVAQSPRYKITEKSQAVAFWCDPISGHATLYWYRQILGQGPELLVQFQDESVVDDSQLPKDRFSAERLKGVDSTLKIQPAELGDSAMYLCASSSRGFTDTQYFGPGTRLTVL.

The rearrangement links TRBV18 to TRBJ1-2, with 8 positions matching TRBD1. V lost 5 bases and J lost 1; bases outside the gene matches: 3. Germline-derived CDR1 and CDR2 are KGHSH and LQKENI. The CDR3 loop spans 14 amino acids. The CDR3 nucleotides are TGTGCCAGCTCAAGGGACAGGCTTAACTATGGCTACACCTTC. This sequence encodes CASSRDRLNYGYTF.

J is TRBJ2-3 and V is TRBV5-6; TRBD2 matches at 7 bases. Germline loops: CDR1 SGHDT, CDR2 YYEEEE. This CDR3 is built from 19 residues. V lost 4 bases and J lost 0; bases outside the gene matches: 17. CDR3 in DNA: TGTGCCAGCAGCCTCCAGAGTCGACTAGCTGGGGCTAGCACAGATACGCAGTATTTT. Translating gives CASSLQSRLAGASTDTQYF.

The rearrangement uses TRBV4-1 and TRBJ2-7; 10 nucleotides align to TRBD2. V was clipped by 1 base and J by 4 bases; unmatched bases: 7. Germline-derived CDR1 and CDR2 are MGHRA and YSYEKL. The CDR3 runs 16 residues. For the CDR3, the DNA is TGCGCCAGCAGCCAAGTTTGGAGGACTAGCGGATACGAGCAGTACTTC. Translated: CASSQVWRTSGYEQYF.

CDR3 region: CASSLRGHQPQHF. CDR3 bases: TGTGCCAGCAGCTTGAGAGGGCACCAGCCCCAGCATTTT. The J gene is TRBJ1-5, the V gene TRBV11-3; no reliable D call. V lost 3 bases and J 7 bases, leaving 10 bases between the germline ends. The CDR3 is made up of 13 amino acids. CDR1 and CDR2 (germline): SGHNT, YENEEA.

This rearrangement joins TRBV12-5 to TRBJ1-2; D unclear. With 1 base removed from V and 5 bases from J, the gap between germline ends came to 5 bases. The CDR3 is 12 amino acids. Looked up from germline, CDR1 is LGHNT and CDR2 is FRNRAP. CDR3 sequence reads: CASGLGAYGYTF. The DNA of the CDR3 is TGTGCTAGTGGTTTGGGGGCGTATGGCTACACCTTC.

The chain carries TRBV11-3 and TRBJ1-1, with 7 bases fitting TRBD1. V shed 5 bases, J shed 7 bases, and the junction held 4 bases outside the gene matches. The length of the CDR3 is 12 residues. CDR1 is SGHNT, CDR2 YENEEA, per germline. The chain's CDR3 is CASSPRTGEAFF. CDR3 DNA: TGTGCCAGCAGCCCACGGACAGGTGAAGCTTTCTTT.

V usage is TRBV30 and J usage is TRBJ2-7; 8 bases fit TRBD2. The CDR3 covers 12 residues. V was clipped by 3 bases and J by 7 bases; unmatched bases: 5. Germline lookup yields CDR1 GTSNPN and CDR2 SVGIG (reference sequence). CDR3 residues: CAWSGGAREQYF. Here the CDR3 DNA reads TGTGCCTGGAGCGGGGGGGCTAGGGAGCAGTACTTC.

V gene TRBV2 combines with J gene TRBJ1-5; D uncertain. This CDR3 has 13 amino acids. V lost 4 bases, J lost 5 bases, and 9 bases lay in between. Germline-derived CDR1 and CDR2 are SNHLY and FYNNEI. The CDR3 spells CASSGGRYQPQHF. CDR3 DNA sequence: TGTGCCAGCAGTGGCGGCCGGTATCAGCCCCAGCATTTT.